This T cell receptor (beta chain) came from a study of T cells in Graves' hyperthyroidism and ophthalmopathy (dated by TCRdb to the late 2010s). Regarding the study in general: Peripheral blood was sampled at the time of initial diagnosis, prior to any treatment. To identify distinguishing TCR V-J signatures, a discovery cohort of about 100 patients was used, comprising 40 to 45 with Graves' ophthalmopathy and around 57 with stable Graves' hyperthyroidism. Whether ophthalmopathy could be predicted prospectively was tested in an independent validation cohort made up of under 20 hyperthyroidism patients plus 17 patients who later progressed to ophthalmopathy. For training and testing, the 100 or so patients in the discovery cohort were randomly divided in a 7:3 ratio. In addition, the study compared T-cell repertoires in thyroid tissue and in blood from several Graves' hyperthyroidism patients. Once sampling was done, hyperthyroidism patients were given methimazole at a starting dose of 30 mg daily, whereas ophthalmopathy patients were given high-dose intravenous methylprednisolone. According to the paper, TCR Vbeta CDR3 sequencing was carried out on 135 peripheral blood samples, which came from 40 to 45 ophthalmopathy, approximately 78 hyperthyroidism and approximately 17 progressor patients. Results the study describes overall, beyond this receptor: A model built on a 13 V-J signature distinguished ophthalmopathy from stable hyperthyroidism, reaching over 85% sensitivity and under 84% specificity in cross-validation and 80%/75% in testing. Blood samples also contained most of the expanded thyroid clonotypes (frequency above 0.001), which suggests that blood repertoires may reflect thyroid immune responses. In validation, the model predicted progression to ophthalmopathy a median of roughly 6.2 months before onset, with around 70% sensitivity and 72.22% specificity. No statistical method was used to set the sample size in advance, and investigators knew the group allocation.

This clonotype was seen many times. The antigen it recognizes is unknown. Base qualities are not at hand, and no much larger clone is one base apart. V loses 5 bases, J loses 1 base, and the germline ends lie 14 bases apart. The germline V gene sets CDR1 to MGHRA and CDR2 to YSYEKL. The CDR3 sequence holds 15 residues, the cysteine and phenylalanine included. The read is trimmed to its CDR3 DNA, 45 bases read in frame from base 1. Amplification of TCR beta CDR3 regions was carried out from RNA transcripts. A first-round RT-PCR of the TCR CDR3 used the HTBI primer set with the Qiagen OneStep RT-PCR kit. A second multiplex PCR round built the libraries, followed by size selection and purification. The libraries were sequenced on an Illumina HiSeq2000 using paired-end 100 bp reads. The original methods were these. SOAPnuke was used to process the raw data, removing reads that contained adapters or uncalled bases, had a mean Phred below 15, or lacked an exact match to the constant primer or identifier. COPE v1.2.5 was used to merge the high-quality paired reads, and each unique nucleotide sequence was defined as a clonotype. Clonotypes were aligned to IMGT TRBV, TRBD and TRBJ reference segments using MiTCR v1.1. The analysis included only V-J combinations with a frequency above 0.0001, which together covered more than 98% of the repertoires. A TCS score was defined as the ratio of F50 (clonal expansion) to E x V (chaos), with BLOSUM62-based TCRdist applied between CDR3 peptides within each V-J. Welch's t-statistics and random forest reduced around 550 V-J features to 10 to 15, which were used in a naive Bayes classifier (R e1071). The public sequencing data were trimmed at Q25 with fastp and processed into clonotypes with MiXCR by TCRdb, which kept only in-frame beta chains. Each entry merges the rows of one CDR3 protein and shows their most common DNA and genes. The V and J calls come from TCRdb's annotation, not from the publication. Within this sample are about 480,000 distinct CDR3 sequences, with around 14% of them counted one time only. Together, the top ten hold around 17% of the sample.

Stable Graves' hyperthyroidism was defined as no progression to ophthalmopathy during 18 months of follow-up. Hyperthyroidism patients were newly diagnosed, with disease duration under 2 months, and aged 18 to 65 years. Patients with uncontrolled infections, other autoimmune diseases, pregnancy or lactation were excluded. Diagnoses relied on clinical symptoms, serum thyroxine and TRAb, thyroid ultrasound and orbital computed tomography. PBMCs were separated from roughly 10 ml of fresh peripheral blood using Ficoll-Paque density gradient centrifugation. Trizol reagent was used to extract total RNA, and RNA quality was then checked on an Agilent 2100 Bioanalyzer.

Sequenced material: blood. The receptor comes from a woman younger than 30 with Graves' hyperthyroidism. The chain joins TRBV4-1 to TRBJ2-5; the D region is possibly TRBD1 or TRBD2, each matching across 6 bases. The bases are TGCGCCAGCAGCGACGGGGGCCTAACCCAAGAGACCCAGTACTTC. Its translation is CASSDGGLTQETQYF.